This record concerns one T cell receptor beta chain sequence. The antigen is not known. Through a sample-barcoded 5' primer and a J-beta primer mix, a second PCR was run for roughly 7 to 12 cycles. Carrying 12 random nucleotides, a template-switch adaptor labeled each individual cDNA molecule. TCRdb passed the 5' RACE reads through MiXCR, listing each CDR3 protein once. The sample shows hundreds of thousands of distinct CDR3 sequences, over 45% of them seen only once. Germline CDR1 SEHNR, CDR2 FQNEAQ (reference sequence). The CDR3 runs to 14 residues. Trimming stripped 6 bases from V and 1 base from J, with 12 bases between. This entry comes from a study of blood T cells in healthy people across ages. At the level of the study: Capture by template switching was about one barcoded beta molecule per two T cells. Study findings and constraints: The fall in TCR beta diversity per million T cells was roughly linear with age.

This receptor was taken from a woman aged 60-75 years in good health. The sequencing sample was made of blood. The V and J genes are TRBV7-9 and TRBJ1-1, with D tentatively TRBD1 (5 bases). CDR3 nucleotides: TGTGCCAGCAGTATGACAGCTGGGAACACTGAAGCTTTCTTT. Translating gives CASSMTAGNTEAFF.